The 22 T cell receptor beta chains in this list originate from one sample, sequenced in a study of cytomegalovirus exposure and HLA in healthy donors. 60 Vbeta and 13 Jbeta primers were used in PCR. TCRdb's copy holds only in-frame clones and misses some; the assay was immunoSEQ multiplex PCR. The sample holds about 160,000 clones, about 81% seen once. Sequences were obtained from PBMCs. These receptor sequences come from a girl between 5 and 17 years old in good health and CMV-seropositive.

The chain joins TRBV2 to TRBJ2-7; tentative D call: TRBD1 (5 bases). Per germline, CDR1 SNHLY and CDR2 FYNNEI. There are 12 residues in the CDR3. The ends were cut back, 2 bases at V and 7 bases at J, with 9 bases in the middle. The CDR3: CASSEQGREQYF. CDR3 DNA: TGTGCCAGCAGTGAACAGGGTAGAGAGCAGTACTTC.

The chain recombines TRBV5-1 with TRBJ2-3; 11 nucleotides agree with TRBD2. The J segment lost 6 bases and the V segment lost 4 bases, leaving 7 bases of the junction unmatched. Germline CDR1 is SGHRS and CDR2 is YFSETQ. CDR3 length: 15 amino acids. The CDR3 DNA reads TGCGCCAGCAGCGCCCTCGGGACTAGCGGCGATACGCAGTATTTT. It specifies CASSALGTSGDTQYF.

The rearrangement links TRBV28 to TRBJ2-7, with a weak D call TRBD1 (6 bases). The CDR3 contains 15 residues. Looked up from germline, CDR1 is MDHEN and CDR2 is SYDVKM. Trimming cost V 6 bases and J 0 bases, with 15 bases left between them. The CDR3 loop is CASSPQGFSSYEQYF. CDR3 in DNA: TGTGCCAGCAGCCCACAGGGATTTAGCTCCTACGAGCAGTACTTC. Using reference TRBV28 and TRBJ2-7 for the parts outside the CDR3, the full variable domain is DVKVTQSSRYLVKRTGEKVFLECVQDMDHENMFWYRQDPGLGLRLIYFSYDVKMKEKGDIPEGYSVSREKKERFSLILESASTNQTSMYLCASSPQGFSSYEQYFGPGTRLTVT.

This chain links TRBV10-3 with TRBJ2-1; possible D gene TRBD1, 6 bases. Looked up from germline, CDR1 is ENHRY and CDR2 is SYGVKD. The V end was cut by 4 bases, the J end by 7 bases, with 20 bases between. The CDR3 loop spans 16 amino acids. The CDR3 DNA is TGTGCCATCAGTGGGTCAGAGACAGGATTCAGGAATGAGCAGTTCTTC. It specifies CAISGSETGFRNEQFF.

The rearrangement links TRBV4-1 to TRBJ1-1, with 9 bases fitting TRBD1. Germline-derived CDR1 and CDR2 are MGHRA and YSYEKL. The length of the CDR3 is 15 residues. Unmatched junction bases numbered 7, after V lost 4 bases and J lost 4 bases. CDR3 nucleotide sequence: TGCGCCAGCAGCCCCTCTACAGGGGGCAGCACTGAAGCTTTCTTT. Protein: CASSPSTGGSTEAFF.

This clone has only a few counts. This rearrangement joins TRBV11-3 to TRBJ2-5; TRBD2 might be the D (5 bases). The V gene lost 4 bases and the J gene lost 2 bases, with 14 bases spanning the gap. This CDR3 has 15 residues. Germline CDR1 reads SGHNT; CDR2 reads YENEEA. In nucleotides, the CDR3 is TGTGCCAGCAGCTCTCATCAACTAGGGCAAGAGACCCAGTACTTC. This gives the protein CASSSHQLGQETQYF.

The chain is built from TRBV28 and TRBJ1-1; a possible D gene is TRBD1 (6 bases). This CDR3 spans 13 amino acids. Germline CDR1 is MDHEN and CDR2 is SYDVKM. Trimming shortened V by 6 bases and J by 5 bases, and 13 bases separated the two germline ends. CDR3 protein: CASRLQGGTEAFF. The CDR3 DNA reads as TGTGCCAGCAGGTTACAGGGAGGGACTGAAGCTTTCTTT. Based on the CDR3 plus reference TRBV28 and TRBJ1-1, the full variable domain is DVKVTQSSRYLVKRTGEKVFLECVQDMDHENMFWYRQDPGLGLRLIYFSYDVKMKEKGDIPEGYSVSREKKERFSLILESASTNQTSMYLCASRLQGGTEAFFGQGTRLTVV.

V gene TRBV4-3 combines with J gene TRBJ2-1; D is possibly TRBD2 (5 bases). Deletions cut 0 bases from V and 3 bases from J, with 15 bases between. In germline, CDR1 is LGHNA, CDR2 YSLEER. The CDR3 consists of 17 residues. The CDR3 sequence is CASSQDNLPGVYNEQFF. The CDR3 region has the DNA TGCGCCAGCAGCCAAGACAACTTACCCGGGGTCTACAATGAGCAGTTCTTC.

The rearrangement links TRBV7-9 to TRBJ2-3; D might be TRBD2 (6 bases). Trimming left V 3 bases short and J 3 bases short, with 13 bases between. The CDR3 spans 15 residues. Germline values: CDR1 SEHNR, CDR2 FQNEAQ (reference sequence). For the CDR3, the DNA is TGTGCCAGCAGCTTGGGCGGGGCGAATACAGATACGCAGTATTTT. Its protein product is CASSLGGANTDTQYF.

In this sample, this clone turned up a few times. The chain joins TRBV6-6 to TRBJ1-2, with TRBD1 as a possible D gene (6 bases). V lost 0 bases to trimming and J lost 6 bases, with 11 bases between them. CDR1 is MNHNY and CDR2 is SVGAGI in the germline V gene (reference sequence). CDR3 length: 14 amino acids. The CDR3 sequence is CASSYSQGIDGYTF. CDR3 in DNA: TGTGCCAGCAGTTACTCACAGGGAATAGATGGCTACACCTTC.

The V gene is TRBV7-8, the J gene TRBJ2-7, with 8 bases that match TRBD1. CDR3 size: 14 residues. V was clipped by 5 bases and J by 0 bases; unmatched bases: 3. Germline lookup yields CDR1 SGHVS and CDR2 FQNEAQ. The CDR3 coding sequence is TGTGCCAGCAGCCAGACAGGGGTCTCCTACGAGCAGTACTTC. Encoded protein: CASSQTGVSYEQYF.

The rearrangement uses TRBV5-6 and TRBJ2-5, with 7 bases matching TRBD2. The V segment lost 1 base and the J segment 2 bases; nucleotides outside the gene matches: 8. The CDR3 totals 16 residues. Germline V CDR1 and CDR2: SGHDT, YYEEEE. The CDR3 bases are TGTGCCAGCAGCTTGCGGCCTGGGAGGGGTCAAGAGACCCAGTACTTC. Protein: CASSLRPGRGQETQYF.

This clone was seen only a few times. The rearrangement links TRBV29-1 to TRBJ2-1, with a possible D match to TRBD1 (6 bases). CDR3 length: 12 residues. The V end was cut by 2 bases, the J end by 8 bases, with 10 bases between. Per germline, CDR1 SQVTM and CDR2 ANQGSEA. CDR3 residues: CSVETGLDEQFF. CDR3 sequence (DNA): TGCAGCGTTGAAACAGGGTTAGATGAGCAGTTCTTC.

V gene TRBV28 combines with J gene TRBJ2-1, with TRBD2 matching over 9 bases. After removal of 6 bases from V and 9 bases from J, the junction contained 15 bases not matched to a gene. This CDR3 has 16 residues. CDR1 is MDHEN and CDR2 is SYDVKM in the germline V gene. This chain's CDR3 is CASRPAGTSISIEQFF. The CDR3 DNA reads as TGTGCCAGCAGACCCGCCGGGACTAGCATCAGTATTGAGCAGTTCTTC.

V is TRBV18 and J is TRBJ1-1, with a tentative D call TRBD1 (5 bases). This CDR3 has 14 residues. Germline-derived CDR1 and CDR2 are KGHSH and LQKENI. Trimming pared 6 bases from V and 6 bases from J, leaving 17 bases between. CDR3 in DNA: TGTGCCAGCTCCCCGACGGGGGTTAACTCTGAAGCTTTCTTT. Protein sequence: CASSPTGVNSEAFF.

The chain employs TRBV7-9 and TRBJ2-7; a weak D match, TRBD2 (7 bases). Trimming shortened V by 0 bases and J by 3 bases, and 15 bases separated the two germline ends. This CDR3 has 16 amino acids. Germline V gene lookup returns CDR1 SEHNR and CDR2 FQNEAQ (reference sequence). The CDR3 DNA is TGTGCCAGCAGCTTAGCGGGTCGGGGGGCCAACTACGAGCAGTACTTC. Its protein product is CASSLAGRGANYEQYF.

The CDR3 coding sequence is TGTGCCAGCAGCTTCCATATAGACGGGGAGCAGTACTTC. It is translated as CASSFHIDGEQYF. The chain combines TRBV11-2 with TRBJ2-7; D is unclear. Germline V gene data show CDR1 as SGHAT and CDR2 as FQNNGV. Trimming removed 3 bases at V and 7 bases at J, with 13 bases between. The CDR3 is 13 residues long.

The chain recombines TRBV7-9 with TRBJ2-2; 7 bases are shared with TRBD1. Per the germline V gene, CDR1 is SEHNR and CDR2 is FQNEAQ (reference sequence). CDR3 length: 14 amino acids. V shed 5 bases, J shed 3 bases, and the junction held 3 bases outside the gene matches. The CDR3 sequence is CASSTTGYTGELFF. The CDR3 DNA is TGTGCCAGCAGCACGACAGGGTACACCGGGGAGCTGTTTTTT.

This clone was observed a handful of times. This chain links TRBV6-6 with TRBJ2-7, with D possibly being TRBD1 (6 bases). CDR1 MNHNY and CDR2 SVGAGI come from the germline V gene (reference sequence). The germline V and J ends were trimmed by 5 bases and 0 bases, with 11 bases remaining between them. The CDR3 is 14 residues long. Here the CDR3 reads CASSQQGDSYEQYF. The DNA of the CDR3 is TGTGCCAGCAGTCAACAGGGAGACTCCTACGAGCAGTACTTC.

The V gene is TRBV6-1, the J gene TRBJ1-5; 7 bases are a match to TRBD1. The junction had 2 bases not matched to a gene; V was cut back by 2 bases and J by 4 bases. Per the germline V gene, CDR1 is MNHNS and CDR2 is SASEGT. The CDR3 totals 14 residues. This CDR3 reads CASSETGDNQPQHF. As DNA, the CDR3 is TGTGCCAGCAGTGAAACAGGGGATAATCAGCCCCAGCATTTT.

The table lists this clone with a few counts. The rearrangement uses TRBV6-6 and TRBJ2-1, with D uncertain. The CDR3 spans 12 residues. Per germline, CDR1 MNHNY and CDR2 SVGAGI (reference sequence). V was pared by 4 bases and J by 10 bases, with 11 bases between. The CDR3 bases are TGTGCCAGCAGTTTGGTCCCCGCGGAGCAGTTCTTC. This translates into CASSLVPAEQFF.

The rearrangement joins TRBV2 to TRBJ1-4; 7 bases line up with TRBD1. Germline V gene data show CDR1 as SNHLY and CDR2 as FYNNEI. The CDR3 covers 14 residues. After removal of 5 bases from V and 8 bases from J, the junction contained 8 bases not matched to a gene. CDR3 sequence reads: CASSKGGWVEKLFF. The CDR3 region has the DNA TGTGCCAGCAGTAAAGGGGGCTGGGTGGAAAAACTGTTTTTT.